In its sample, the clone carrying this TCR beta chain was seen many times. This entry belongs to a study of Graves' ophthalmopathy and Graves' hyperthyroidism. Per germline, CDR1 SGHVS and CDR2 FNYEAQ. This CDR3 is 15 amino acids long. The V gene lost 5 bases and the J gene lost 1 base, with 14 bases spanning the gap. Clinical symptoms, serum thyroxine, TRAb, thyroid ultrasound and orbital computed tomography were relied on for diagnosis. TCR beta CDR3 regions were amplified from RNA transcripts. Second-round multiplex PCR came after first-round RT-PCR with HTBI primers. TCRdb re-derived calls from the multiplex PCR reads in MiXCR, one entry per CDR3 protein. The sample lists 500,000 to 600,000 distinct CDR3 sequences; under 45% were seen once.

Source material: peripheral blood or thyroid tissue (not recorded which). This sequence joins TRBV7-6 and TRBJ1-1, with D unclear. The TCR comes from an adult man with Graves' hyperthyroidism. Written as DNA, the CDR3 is TGTGCCAGCAGCCCGTCCCATGCAGGGAACACTGAAGCTTTCTTT. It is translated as CASSPSHAGNTEAFF.